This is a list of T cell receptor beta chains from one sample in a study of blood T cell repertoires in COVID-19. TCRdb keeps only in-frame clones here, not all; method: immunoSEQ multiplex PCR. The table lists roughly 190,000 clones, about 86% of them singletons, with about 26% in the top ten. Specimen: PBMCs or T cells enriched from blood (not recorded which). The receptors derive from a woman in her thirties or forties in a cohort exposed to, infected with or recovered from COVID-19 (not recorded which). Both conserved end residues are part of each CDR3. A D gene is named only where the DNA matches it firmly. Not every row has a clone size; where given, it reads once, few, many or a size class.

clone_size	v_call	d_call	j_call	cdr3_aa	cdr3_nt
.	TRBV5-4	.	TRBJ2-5	CASSPSGGASQETQYF	TGTGCCAGCAGCCCCAGTGGAGGGGCTAGCCAAGAGACCCAGTACTTC
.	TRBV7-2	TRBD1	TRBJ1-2	CASSLAGQGKNYGYTF	TGTGCCAGCAGCTTAGCTGGACAGGGGAAAAACTATGGCTACACCTTC
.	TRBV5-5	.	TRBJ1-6	CASSSSNSPLHF	TGTGCCAGCAGCAGCTCCAATTCACCCCTCCACTTT
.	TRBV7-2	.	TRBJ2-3	CASSLVYSGGLGADTQYF	TGTGCCAGCAGCTTAGTGTATAGCGGTGGATTAGGGGCAGATACGCAGTATTTT
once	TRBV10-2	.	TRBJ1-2	CASSNRATVYGYTF	TGCGCCAGCAGCAACAGGGCTACCGTCTATGGCTACACCTTC
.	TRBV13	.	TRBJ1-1	CASSPTTGTEAFF	TGTGCCAGCAGCCCCACTACAGGTACTGAAGCTTTCTTT
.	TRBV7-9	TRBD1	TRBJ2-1	CASSSRQGIRNEQFF	TGTGCCAGCAGCTCTCGACAGGGGATTCGGAATGAGCAGTTCTTC
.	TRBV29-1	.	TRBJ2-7	CSGKRGYEQYF	TGCAGCGGGAAAAGGGGCTACGAGCAGTACTTC
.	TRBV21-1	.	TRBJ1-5	CASSKGTGNQPQHF	TGTGCCAGCAGCAAAGGAACAGGAAATCAGCCCCAGCATTTT
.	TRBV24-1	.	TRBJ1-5	CATSDRSLNQPQHF	TGTGCCACCAGTGATCGCAGTCTCAATCAGCCCCAGCATTTT
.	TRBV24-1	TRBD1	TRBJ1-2	CATSDNGQVQGYTF	TGTGCCACCAGTGATAACGGACAGGTCCAGGGCTACACCTTC
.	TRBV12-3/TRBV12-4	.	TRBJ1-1	CASSSSKGAFF	TGTGCCAGCAGTTCGTCAAAGGGGGCTTTCTTT
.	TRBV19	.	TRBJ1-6	CASSILGSSYNSPLHF	TGTGCCAGTAGTATCCTTGGGAGCTCCTATAATTCACCCCTCCACTTT
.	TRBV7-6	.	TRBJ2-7	CASSAPGLTYEQYF	TGTGCCAGCAGCGCCCCGGGACTCACCTACGAGCAGTACTTC
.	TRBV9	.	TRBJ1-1	CASSPQDGGDTEAFF	TGTGCCAGCAGCCCCCAAGACGGAGGCGACACTGAAGCTTTCTTT
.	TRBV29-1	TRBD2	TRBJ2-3	CSVEPIKLAGGPISTDTQYF	TGCAGCGTTGAACCCATCAAACTAGCGGGAGGGCCTATAAGCACAGATACGCAGTATTTT
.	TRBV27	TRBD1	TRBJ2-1	CASRQGARDEQFF	TGTGCCAGCAGGCAGGGGGCGAGAGATGAGCAGTTCTTC
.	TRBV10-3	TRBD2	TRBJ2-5	CAIRRTSGAQETQYF	TGTGCCATCAGGAGGACTAGCGGGGCACAAGAGACCCAGTACTTC
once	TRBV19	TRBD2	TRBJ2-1	CASKREYYNEQFF	TGTGCCAGCAAGCGGGAGTACTACAATGAGCAGTTCTTC
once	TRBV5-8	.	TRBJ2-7	CASSLARVRPYEQYF	TGTGCCAGCAGCTTGGCCAGGGTTCGCCCCTACGAGCAGTACTTC
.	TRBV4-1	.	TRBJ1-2	CASSPTWTPNYGYTF	TGCGCCAGCAGCCCAACCTGGACACCGAACTATGGCTACACCTTC
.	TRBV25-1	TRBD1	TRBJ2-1	CASSIQGAHNEQFF	TGTGCCAGCAGCATACAGGGGGCCCACAATGAGCAGTTCTTC
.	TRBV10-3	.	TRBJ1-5	CAISYREDQPQHF	TGTGCCATCAGTTACAGGGAAGATCAGCCCCAGCATTTT
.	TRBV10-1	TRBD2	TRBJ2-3	CASSDRGGASVTQYF	TGCGCCAGCAGTGATCGCGGGGGGGCCTCGGTTACGCAGTATTTT
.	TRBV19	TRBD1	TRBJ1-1	CASSPQGYEAFF	TGTGCCAGTAGTCCACAGGGGTATGAAGCTTTCTTT
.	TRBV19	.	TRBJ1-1	CASSVGVTEAFF	TGTGCCAGTAGTGTCGGGGTTACTGAAGCTTTCTTT
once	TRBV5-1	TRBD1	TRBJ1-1	CASSSGTGGTEAFF	TGCGCCAGCAGCTCCGGGACAGGGGGCACTGAAGCTTTCTTT
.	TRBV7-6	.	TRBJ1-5	CASSLGQYNQPQHF	TGTGCCAGCAGCTTAGGGCAGTACAATCAGCCCCAGCATTTT
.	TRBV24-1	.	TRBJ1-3	CATSDPSGIERNTIYF	TGTGCCACCAGTGACCCCTCCGGGATAGAAAGAAACACCATATATTTT